Below, 24 T cell receptor beta chains from the same sample are listed, as sequenced in a study of cytomegalovirus exposure and HLA in healthy donors. Researchers ran the PCR with 60 Vbeta and 13 Jbeta primers. This table comes from immunoSEQ multiplex PCR, and its TCRdb copy is limited to in-frame clones, with some not included. The sample lists approximately 90,000 clones, around 79% seen once, with 4.9% in the top ten. Sequencing input: PBMCs. The receptors shown here come from a woman between 35 and 50 years old in good health and CMV-seronegative.

The chain carries TRBV29-1 and TRBJ2-3, with TRBD2 matching over 9 bases. V lost 4 bases to trimming and J lost 2 bases; unmatched junction nucleotides: 4. Germline V gene data show CDR1 as SQVTM and CDR2 as ANQGSEA. This CDR3 comprises 14 residues. The CDR3 DNA is TGCAGCGTTGGTCTAGCGGGGAACACAGATACGCAGTATTTT. Its protein product is CSVGLAGNTDTQYF.

The chain employs TRBV15 and TRBJ2-3, with TRBD2 identical over 13 bases. The V segment lost 8 bases and the J segment 6 bases; nucleotides outside the gene matches: 8. Germline V lookup: CDR1 LNHNV, CDR2 YYDKDF (reference sequence). The CDR3 runs 15 residues. Here the CDR3 DNA reads TGTGCCACCGGGCTACTAGCGGGGGGGAGGGATACGCAGTATTTT. It specifies CATGLLAGGRDTQYF.

V is TRBV6-4 and J is TRBJ2-3, with 10 positions matching TRBD2. The junction had 5 bases not matched to a gene; V was cut back by 6 bases and J by 2 bases. The CDR3 loop spans 15 amino acids. Per germline, CDR1 MRHNA and CDR2 SNTAGT. The DNA for the CDR3 is TGTGCCAGCAGCCGGAGCGGGGGGGACACAGATACGCAGTATTTT. This translates into CASSRSGGDTDTQYF.

The chain is built from TRBV10-3 and TRBJ1-2; D might be TRBD1 (5 bases). V lost 6 bases, J lost 5 bases, and 10 bases lay in between. Per germline, CDR1 ENHRY and CDR2 SYGVKD. The CDR3 runs 12 residues. The CDR3 nucleotides read TGTGCCATCAGGACAGTTCCTTATGGCTACACCTTC. It yields the protein CAIRTVPYGYTF.

The genes are TRBV6-1 and TRBJ1-2, with a possible D match to TRBD1 (6 bases). Germline CDR1 reads MNHNS; CDR2 reads SASEGT. The CDR3 length is 15 residues. Trimming shortened V by 8 bases and J by 1 base, and 17 bases separated the two germline ends. CDR3 sequence: CASVQGARGNYGYTF. The CDR3, as DNA: TGTGCCAGCGTCCAAGGGGCCAGGGGTAACTATGGCTACACCTTC.

The chain recombines TRBV28 with TRBJ1-1, with D unclear. The CDR3 is 11 residues long. V lost 3 bases and J lost 4, with 3 bases in between. Germline-derived CDR1 and CDR2 are MDHEN and SYDVKM. For the CDR3, the DNA is TGTGCCAGCAGTTTCTTCACTGAAGCTTTCTTT. Protein product: CASSFFTEAFF.

This chain links TRBV6-1 with TRBJ2-1; TRBD1 aligns across 7 bases. The CDR3 contains 12 residues. Germline CDR1 MNHNS, CDR2 SASEGT. J lost 11 bases, V lost 4 bases, and 5 bases had no gene match. The CDR3 coding sequence is TGTGCCAGCAGTGCGCAACAGGGGAAGCAGTTCTTC. Amino acids: CASSAQQGKQFF.

The chain employs TRBV14 and TRBJ2-5; D unresolved. V lost 0 bases, J lost 0 bases, and 8 bases lay in between. CDR3 length: 15 amino acids. CDR1 is SGHDN, CDR2 FVKESK, per germline. Here the CDR3 DNA reads TGTGCCAGCAGCCAAGAATTTCGAGACCAAGAGACCCAGTACTTC. Translating it yields CASSQEFRDQETQYF.

This clone was observed a few times. The V gene is TRBV27, the J gene TRBJ2-5, with 11 bases identical to TRBD1. The V gene's germline CDR1 is MNHEY and CDR2 SMNVEV (reference sequence). CDR3 length: 19 residues. Trimming cost V 0 bases and J 0 bases; bases outside gene matches: 9. The CDR3 DNA reads as TGTGCCAGCAGTTTATCGGGGACAGGGGGGGGTTTGTACCAAGAGACCCAGTACTTC. Encoded protein: CASSLSGTGGGLYQETQYF.

Written as DNA, the CDR3 is TGTGCCAGCAGCTTAGCGGACAGGGCGGGAGGCTACACCTTC. Its protein product is CASSLADRAGGYTF. The chain uses TRBV7-9 and TRBJ1-2; 8 nucleotides match TRBD1. V lost 0 bases to trimming and J lost 8 bases; unmatched junction nucleotides: 5. Per germline, CDR1 SEHNR and CDR2 FQNEAQ (reference sequence). The CDR3 is 14 residues long.

The chain links TRBV4-1 to TRBJ1-2; possible D gene TRBD1, 6 bases. Germline CDR1 and CDR2: MGHRA and YSYEKL. CDR3 length: 16 residues. Trimming cost V 1 base and J 2 bases, with 14 bases left between them. The CDR3 DNA follows: TGCGCCAGCAGCCAAGGCAGGGGTGTTAGAAACTATGGCTACACCTTC. It specifies CASSQGRGVRNYGYTF.

J is TRBJ1-1 and V is TRBV6-5, with unresolved D. The CDR3 consists of 15 residues. Germline CDR1 reads MNHEY; CDR2 reads SVGAGI. V was clipped by 2 bases and J by 4 bases, with 14 bases between them. Here the CDR3 reads CASSYEGVNPTEAFF. The CDR3 DNA sequence: TGTGCCAGCAGTTACGAGGGAGTTAACCCCACTGAAGCTTTCTTT.

This chain connects TRBV4-2 to TRBJ2-2, with TRBD1 as a possible D gene (6 bases). Germline V gene sequence: CDR1 LGHNA, CDR2 YNFKEQ. Trimming took 3 bases from V and 6 from J, leaving 14 bases between them. CDR3 length: 15 residues. This chain's CDR3 is CASSQLQGGAGELFF. Here the CDR3 DNA reads TGTGCCAGCAGCCAGTTACAGGGTGGGGCCGGGGAGCTGTTTTTT.

The gene calls are TRBV2 and TRBJ1-1; 7 nucleotides agree with TRBD1. V lost 4 bases and J lost 4; bases outside the gene matches: 6. This CDR3 is built from 14 residues. The V gene's germline CDR1 is SNHLY and CDR2 FYNNEI. This CDR3 reads CASSVGTAGTEAFF. CDR3 nucleotide sequence: TGTGCCAGCAGTGTCGGGACAGCAGGCACTGAAGCTTTCTTT.

The chain combines TRBV27 with TRBJ2-3; D perhaps matches TRBD2 (5 bases). The CDR3 covers 14 residues. Germline lookup yields CDR1 MNHEY and CDR2 SMNVEV (reference sequence). V lost 0 bases and J lost 4, with 8 bases in between. The DNA for the CDR3 is TGTGCCAGCAGTTTATCATTAGCGTCAGATACGCAGTATTTT. Encoded protein: CASSLSLASDTQYF.

The chain carries TRBV19 and TRBJ1-2, with a possible D match to TRBD1 (5 bases). CDR1 LNHDA and CDR2 SQIVND come from the germline V gene (reference sequence). V was shortened by 2 bases and J by 1 base, with 8 bases between the two germline ends. The CDR3 sequence is 14 residues long. The CDR3 here is CASSIMQGNYGYTF. The CDR3 bases are TGTGCCAGTAGTATAATGCAGGGTAACTATGGCTACACCTTC.

V usage is TRBV5-1 and J usage is TRBJ1-2; the match to TRBD1 covers 9 bases. The junction had 12 bases not matched to a gene; V was cut back by 1 base and J by 8 bases. The germline CDR1 and CDR2 sequences are SGHRS and YFSETQ. The CDR3 consists of 16 residues. This CDR3 is CASSLSQGQGTWGYTF. The CDR3 DNA reads as TGCGCCAGCAGCTTGTCTCAGGGACAGGGAACGTGGGGCTACACCTTC.

The CDR3 here is CASSGTISYEQYF. The CDR3 bases are TGTGCCAGCAGTGGGACTATTTCCTACGAGCAGTACTTC. This chain joins TRBV2 and TRBJ2-7; maybe TRBD2 (6 bases). The CDR3 runs to 13 residues. The germline CDR1 and CDR2 sequences are SNHLY and FYNNEI. V gave up 4 bases and J gave up 1 base, with 8 bases separating them.

The chain links TRBV4-3 to TRBJ1-2; unclear D gene. The germline V gene has CDR1 LGHNA and CDR2 YSLEER. With 4 bases removed from V and 5 bases from J, the gap between germline ends came to 20 bases. The CDR3 is made up of 16 amino acids. Written as DNA, the CDR3 is TGCGCCAGCAGCCGTACGAGGTACGAGGCCAATTATGGCTACACCTTC. Protein: CASSRTRYEANYGYTF.

The CDR3 DNA reads TGTGCCAGCAGCTTGAATCCAGGGGGTATAGCTAACTATGGCTACACCTTC. Encoded protein: CASSLNPGGIANYGYTF. The chain recombines TRBV5-4 with TRBJ1-2; TRBD1 matches 7 bases. Germline CDR1 SGHNT, CDR2 YYREEE (reference sequence). Germline trimming cut 1 base from V and 0 bases from J; bases unmatched to any gene: 9. The CDR3 runs 17 residues.

Points on this clone: This likely came from a read error, as a far larger clone is one base away. V usage is TRBV10-3 and J usage is TRBJ2-2; 7 bases agree with TRBD2. Trimming took 10 bases from V and 0 from J; bases not matched to a gene: 8. This CDR3 has 15 amino acids. Germline lookup yields CDR1 ENHRY and CDR2 SYGVKD. The CDR3 spells CATQSGVTNTGELFF. CDR3 sequence (DNA): TGTGCCACCCAGAGCGGGGTGACGAACACCGGGGAGCTGTTTTTT.

On this clone itself: One end of the junction does not line up with germline, which may come from a read error. This sequence joins TRBV7-9 and TRBJ1-1, with TRBD1 as a possible D gene (5 bases). Germline values: CDR1 SEHNR, CDR2 FQNEAQ (reference sequence). This CDR3 region has 13 residues. The CDR3 DNA reads as TGTTCCAGCAGCTTGGGAGGGGCCACTGAAGCTTTCTTT. As protein: CSSSLGGATEAFF.

This chain uses TRBV7-2 with TRBJ2-5; no clear D. V was pared by 4 bases and J by 2 bases, with 2 bases between. The CDR3 is made up of 11 amino acids. Germline assignment: CDR1 SGHTA and CDR2 FQGNSA. Here the CDR3 reads CASSSQETQYF. The CDR3 DNA reads TGTGCCAGCAGCTCACAAGAGACCCAGTACTTC.

This clone was seen more than once but under ten times. The chain is built from TRBV30 and TRBJ1-1; perhaps TRBD1 as D (6 bases). V was trimmed by 6 bases and J by 0 bases, leaving 14 bases between them. CDR1 and CDR2 from the germline V gene are GTSNPN and SVGIG (reference sequence). The CDR3 covers 14 residues. Here the CDR3 reads CACRAGTLNTEAFF. The CDR3 DNA follows: TGTGCCTGTCGTGCCGGGACATTGAACACTGAAGCTTTCTTT.